Presented here are 21 T cell receptor beta chains from one specimen sequenced in a study of T cell responses to AZD1222 COVID-19 vaccine. TCRdb's table, derived via immunoSEQ multiplex PCR, lists solely in-frame clones and lacks some. The data show roughly 42,000 clones, about 90% seen once. Source: peripheral blood, taken 28 days after the second dose of the MenACWY control vaccine. The receptors derive from an adult who received the MenACWY meningococcal vaccine as a control.

J is TRBJ2-1 and V is TRBV20-1; TRBD2 is a possible D gene (6 bases). CDR1 is DFQATT, CDR2 SNEGSKA, per germline (reference sequence). The CDR3 is made up of 10 amino acids. The V and J ends lost 7 bases and 13 bases respectively, with 14 bases between them. The CDR3 DNA reads TGCAGTGTAACCTCTAGCGCACAGTTCTTC. It is translated as CSVTSSAQFF.

The V call is TRBV28, the J call TRBJ2-7; tentatively, D is TRBD2 (6 bases). Per germline, CDR1 MDHEN and CDR2 SYDVKM. The CDR3 totals 14 residues. The V and J ends lost 2 bases and 6 bases respectively, with 14 bases between them. CDR3 amino acids: CASSLSGQGLEQYF. The CDR3 DNA reads TGTGCCAGCAGTTTAAGTGGGCAGGGACTCGAGCAGTACTTC. Complete variable domain (other parts from reference TRBV28 and TRBJ2-7): DVKVTQSSRYLVKRTGEKVFLECVQDMDHENMFWYRQDPGLGLRLIYFSYDVKMKEKGDIPEGYSVSREKKERFSLILESASTNQTSMYLCASSLSGQGLEQYFGPGTRLTVT.

A single count supports this clone. The V call is TRBV7-2, the J call TRBJ2-2; weak D call: TRBD1 (6 bases). The ends were cut back, 2 bases at V and 0 bases at J, with 10 bases in the middle. CDR1 and CDR2 (germline): SGHTA, FQGNSA. This CDR3 contains 16 residues. As DNA, the CDR3 is TGTGCCAGCAGCTTATGGGGGCACCCGAACACCGGGGAGCTGTTTTTT. Encoded protein: CASSLWGHPNTGELFF.

The V and J genes are TRBV6-5 and TRBJ2-3; D perhaps matches TRBD1 (6 bases). The germline V gene has CDR1 MNHEY and CDR2 SVGAGI. V was trimmed by 7 bases and J by 6 bases, leaving 11 bases between them. The CDR3 loop spans 12 amino acids. CDR3: CASTRDTDTQYF. Written as DNA, the CDR3 is TGTGCCAGCACCCGGGACACGGATACGCAGTATTTT.

The chain uses TRBV6-5 and TRBJ1-2; 8 nucleotides agree with TRBD1. This CDR3 is 13 amino acids long. Germline CDR1 is MNHEY and CDR2 is SVGAGI. Germline trimming cut 5 bases from V and 5 bases from J; bases unmatched to any gene: 4. The CDR3 spells CASSPGGLYGYTF. CDR3 bases: TGTGCCAGCAGTCCAGGGGGCCTTTATGGCTACACCTTC.

The chain is built from TRBV18 and TRBJ2-7, with 10 bases identical to TRBD2. V was pared by 3 bases and J by 7 bases, with 9 bases of the junction left unmatched. This CDR3 is built from 15 residues. CDR1 is KGHSH, CDR2 LQKENI, per germline. CDR3 DNA sequence: TGTGCCAGCTCACCCCTGGCTAGCGGGAGTGGTGAGCAGTACTTC. Protein sequence: CASSPLASGSGEQYF.

This clone was counted a few times. This rearrangement joins TRBV7-3 to TRBJ2-1; tentative D call: TRBD1 (5 bases). The CDR3 runs 15 residues. The V gene lost 4 bases and the J gene lost 4 bases, with 14 bases spanning the gap. In germline, CDR1 is SGHTA, CDR2 FQGTGA. This CDR3 reads CASSSALAGYNEQFF. The CDR3 DNA is TGTGCCAGCAGCTCGGCCCTGGCAGGGTACAATGAGCAGTTCTTC.

This chain joins TRBV2 and TRBJ1-3; D gene ambiguous. Germline assignment: CDR1 SNHLY and CDR2 FYNNEI. The V end was cut by 2 bases, the J end by 0 bases, with 8 bases between. The CDR3 extends over 15 amino acids. CDR3 bases: TGTGCCAGCAGTGAACGGACGGGCTCTGGAAACACCATATATTTT. It codes for CASSERTGSGNTIYF.

The rearrangement joins TRBV19 to TRBJ1-2; no firm D call. V was shortened by 7 bases and J by 5 bases, with 14 bases between the two germline ends. CDR1 is LNHDA, CDR2 SQIVND, per germline (reference sequence). The CDR3 sequence is 13 residues long. CDR3 amino acids: CASTQTREYGYTF. The CDR3 DNA follows: TGTGCCAGTACGCAGACTAGGGAGTATGGCTACACCTTC. Full variable domain (outside the CDR3, taken from reference TRBV19 and TRBJ1-2): DGGITQSPKYLFRKEGQNVTLSCEQNLNHDAMYWYRQDPGQGLRLIYYSQIVNDFQKGDIAEGYSVSREKKESFPLTVTSAQKNPTAFYLCASTQTREYGYTFGSGTRLTVV.

The chain couples TRBV27 to TRBJ1-1, with D unresolved. Germline V gene sequence: CDR1 MNHEY, CDR2 SMNVEV (reference sequence). The CDR3 has 16 residues. V was clipped by 3 bases and J by 2 bases, with 16 bases between them. The CDR3 sequence: CASSFYTGRRNTEAFF. In nucleotides, the CDR3 is TGTGCCAGCAGTTTCTACACCGGGAGACGAAACACTGAAGCTTTCTTT.

The chain has TRBV7-3 and TRBJ2-1; D gene unclear. The V and J ends lost 4 bases and 7 bases respectively, with 11 bases between them. This CDR3 comprises 13 residues. Germline CDR1 SGHTA, CDR2 FQGTGA. DNA for the CDR3: TGTGCCAGCAGCTACTCCTTGGGGAATGAGCAGTTCTTC. Amino acid sequence: CASSYSLGNEQFF.

This clone occurred once. The chain recombines TRBV20-1 with TRBJ2-5; D possibly corresponds to TRBD2 (5 bases). This CDR3 comprises 11 residues. The ends were cut back, 7 bases at V and 5 bases at J, with 11 bases in the middle. Germline CDR1 and CDR2: DFQATT and SNEGSKA (reference sequence). The CDR3 DNA reads TGCAGTGTAAGGAGGCCGGAGACCCAGTACTTC. It codes for CSVRRPETQYF.

This clone was detected only a few times. V gene TRBV24-1 combines with J gene TRBJ1-2, with 9 bases identical to TRBD1. Germline V lookup: CDR1 KGHDR, CDR2 SFDVKD. CDR3 length equals 13 residues. Losses at the gene ends were 9 bases for V and 5 bases for J; bases not matched to a gene: 6. The CDR3 loop is CATRTGVLYGYTF. For the CDR3, the DNA is TGTGCCACCCGGACAGGGGTCTTGTATGGCTACACCTTC.

This chain joins TRBV7-9 and TRBJ2-1; TRBD1 matches at 9 bases. V shed 8 bases, J shed 7 bases, and the junction held 12 bases outside the gene matches. Germline V gene lookup returns CDR1 SEHNR and CDR2 FQNEAQ (reference sequence). This CDR3 region has 15 residues. Here the CDR3 reads CASSLGQGKWNEQFF. For the CDR3, the DNA is TGTGCCAGCTCCTTGGGACAGGGAAAATGGAATGAGCAGTTCTTC.

This clone came up a few times. The chain couples TRBV6-5 to TRBJ2-7; 12 nucleotides line up with TRBD1. Germline CDR1 MNHEY, CDR2 SVGAGI. Germline trimming cut 2 bases from V and 4 bases from J; bases unmatched to any gene: 3. This CDR3 is built from 15 residues. The CDR3 protein is CASSYGTGGKYEQYF. Here the CDR3 DNA reads TGTGCCAGCAGTTACGGGACAGGGGGCAAATACGAGCAGTACTTC.

The chain is built from TRBV19 and TRBJ2-7; 7 bases are a match to TRBD2. CDR1 and CDR2 (germline): LNHDA, SQIVND (reference sequence). This CDR3 contains 15 residues. The trim removed 6 bases at V and 0 bases at J, leaving 8 bases unmatched. The CDR3 nucleotides read TGTGCCAGTAGCACCCACGAGCGGGGCTCCTACGAGCAGTACTTC. Translating it yields CASSTHERGSYEQYF.

V is TRBV28 and J is TRBJ1-5; D is unclear. The CDR3 is 13 amino acids. The germline V gene has CDR1 MDHEN and CDR2 SYDVKM. V was clipped by 5 bases and J by 7 bases, with 12 bases between them. CDR3 amino acids: CASSAPRLQPQHF. As DNA, the CDR3 is TGTGCCAGCAGTGCCCCGAGGCTCCAGCCCCAGCATTTT.

The genes are TRBV18 and TRBJ2-5; a possible D gene is TRBD2 (6 bases). Germline CDR1 is KGHSH and CDR2 is LQKENI. The V gene lost 5 bases and the J gene lost 1 base, with 8 bases spanning the gap. The CDR3 extends over 13 amino acids. This chain's CDR3 is CASSSGLQETQYF. DNA for the CDR3: TGTGCCAGCTCATCGGGACTCCAAGAGACCCAGTACTTC.

J is TRBJ2-7 and V is TRBV6-5; D is possibly TRBD1 (6 bases). This CDR3 contains 15 residues. V lost 8 bases and J lost 5, with 22 bases in between. Germline CDR1 MNHEY, CDR2 SVGAGI. CDR3 in amino acids: CASLELQGIRDEQYF. CDR3 DNA sequence: TGTGCCAGCCTGGAATTACAGGGTATTAGGGACGAGCAGTACTTC.

The chain has TRBV6-5 and TRBJ2-7; D is perhaps TRBD1 (6 bases). Germline V lookup: CDR1 MNHEY, CDR2 SVGAGI. The CDR3 totals 12 residues. V dropped 4 bases and J dropped 7 bases, with 11 bases sitting between them. The CDR3 sequence is CASSSTGFEQYF. The CDR3 DNA reads TGTGCCAGCAGTTCTACAGGGTTTGAGCAGTACTTC.

This rearrangement joins TRBV27 to TRBJ1-3; 8 nucleotides align to TRBD1. The junction had 13 bases not matched to a gene; V was cut back by 2 bases and J by 4 bases. The CDR3 has 18 residues. Germline V gene lookup returns CDR1 MNHEY and CDR2 SMNVEV (reference sequence). The CDR3 coding sequence is TGTGCCAGCAGTTTACACGGACAGGGAAGTATGAGAGGAAACACCATATATTTT. Translation gives CASSLHGQGSMRGNTIYF.